This T cell receptor beta chain was observed in a study of blood T cell repertoires in COVID-19. In the study overall: The United States, Italy and Spain supplied acute and convalescent COVID-19 samples. In each case, the material was cDNA or gDNA derived from T cells, B-cell-depleted T cells, or PBMCs.

J was trimmed by 5 bases and V by 10 bases; bases with no gene match: 4. There are 12 residues in the CDR3. The germline gives CDR1 SNHLY, CDR2 FYNNEI. Authors' processing steps: Amplification of reference gene primers provided the estimated nucleated cell counts. Produced via immunoSEQ multiplex PCR; TCRdb's table is partial and in-frame only. D and trimming were read from the DNA, whereas the V and J calls and clone size are those reported in that table. This table has 70,000 to 80,000 clones, roughly 84% appearing once. V usage is TRBV2 and J usage is TRBJ2-1; TRBD1 agrees at 8 bases. Sequencing input: peripheral blood. The sequence came from a man aged 80 or over with acute or convalescent COVID-19. The chain's CDR3 is CANQTGDNEQFF. The CDR3 bases are TGTGCCAACCAGACAGGGGACAATGAGCAGTTCTTC.